What follows is one T cell receptor beta chain and its context. It has no known antigen specificity. Base qualities are not recorded, but no much larger clone differs from it by a single base. The data derive from a study of shared clonotypes between healthy human individuals (dated by TCRdb to 2020 to 2022). Some background on the complete study: The cohort comprised a couple of women and a few men aged 18 to 49 years. For each donor, CD4 naive and CD4 memory were each given three plates, CD8 naive was given two plates, and CD8 memory was given one plate. The study deeply sequenced blood TCR repertoires of roughly five healthy adults to estimate repertoire size and the extent of clonotype sharing between individuals. Libraries were prepared and TCR repertoires were sequenced by different laboratories using diverse techniques, in order to increase sequencing depth and limit assay-specific biases. Leukapheresis yielded between about 0.85 and 10 billion PBMCs per donor.

Using the deep immunoSEQ assay, multiplex PCR amplified TCR CDR3 regions from genomic DNA. Extracted genomic DNA from each cell subset was spread evenly across all wells of several immunoSEQ 96-well plates, with each plate serving as a replicate. For sorted subsets, 150 to 250 ng of genomic DNA, equivalent to roughly 30,000 T cell genomes, went into each replicate PCR. The purified libraries were quantified using a Qubit 3.0 fluorometer, sized with a Bioanalyzer 2100, and then quantified again using the KAPA Library Quantification kit. Every immunoSEQ 96-well plate was sequenced on a dedicated single-read 150-cycle Illumina NextSeq 550 flow cell. In the original analysis: Because only junctional sequences without quality scores were contained in the immunoSEQ output, filtering matching that applied to full-length reads could not be performed. To assign V/J genes and CDR3, sequences were annotated against IMGT germline references using PyIR, a Python wrapper for IgBLAST v1.9. Reads were removed for weak V/J assignments (E-value above 1e-6), missing CDR3, stop codons, out-of-frame junctions, or ambiguous translated residues. V3J clonotypes were defined by identical inferred V gene, J gene, and CDR3 amino acid sequence. Percentage overlap between repertoires was calculated by dividing the number of shared unique clonotypes by the size of the smaller repertoire. Repertoire richness was assessed with RTK rarefaction, the Chao1 estimator, and Recon v2.1 estimates of unobserved clonotypes. OLGA was used to compute generation probabilities for all TCRbeta clonotypes that the gDNA method yielded from a few donors. In TCRdb, the immuneACCESS table is reduced to in-frame sequences with V and J assigned. These tables do not hold every clone; where another copy was compared, an unresolved V gene accounts for under half, and the others remain unexplained. The DNA gave D and trimming, while V, J and clone size come from that table. This sample comprises about 610,000 clones, 97% of them detected only once. Around 0.06% of the sample is held by the ten biggest clonotypes.

Broader findings and caveats from the paper: Rarefaction of sorted-subset datasets indicated incomplete sequencing despite the large sequencing depth. Clonotypes shared by all four sorted-subset donors showed higher generation probabilities than non-shared clonotypes. Sharing across several donors was observed for roughly 5% of naive CD4, over 3% of naive CD8, 2.3% of memory CD4, and around 0.4% of memory CD8 clonotypes. Pairwise subsampling led to the expectation that sequencing depth would affect the degree of clonotype sharing among donors. Sampling was limited to blood, and TCR repertoires in tissue likely differ from TCR repertoires in blood. The small number of donors limited the genetic and exposure-history diversity represented. Naive subsets generally had larger estimated clonotype richness than memory subsets did.

The CDR3 contains 16 residues, cysteine and phenylalanine counted. The entry retains the CDR3 DNA only, 48 bases that are in frame from base 1. Via the germline V gene, CDR1 is SGHAT and CDR2 FQNNGV. V is cut back by 5 bases and J by 3 bases, with 8 bases in the junction unmatched. The donors were healthy, HIV-negative adults with no recently reported acute infections or vaccinations. All donors were Caucasian adults living in Nashville, Tennessee, USA. CD4+ T cells were enriched by magnetic negative selection, after which naive cells were positively selected on CD45RA and the negative fraction was taken as the memory subset. Blood was obtained by leukapheresis, after which PBMCs were separated by Ficoll-Histopaque density gradient centrifugation and cryopreserved in liquid nitrogen vapor phase. Purity and quantity of every magnetically sorted T cell population were checked by analytical flow cytometry. Genomic DNA was isolated from each sorted fraction and quantified by UV absorbance on a Nanodrop 2000c.

This sequence originates from a woman aged 25 to 39 in good health. Sequencing input: naive CD4+ T cells sorted from blood. The cell subset or site label, as the study defines it: CD45RA+ positively selected. The chain is encoded by TRBV11-2 joined to TRBJ2-1; 9 central bases correspond to TRBD2. The sequence in DNA is TGTGCCAGCAGCATCTCGACTAGCGGTATCTACAATGAGCAGTTCTTC. This is translated as CASSISTSGIYNEQFF.